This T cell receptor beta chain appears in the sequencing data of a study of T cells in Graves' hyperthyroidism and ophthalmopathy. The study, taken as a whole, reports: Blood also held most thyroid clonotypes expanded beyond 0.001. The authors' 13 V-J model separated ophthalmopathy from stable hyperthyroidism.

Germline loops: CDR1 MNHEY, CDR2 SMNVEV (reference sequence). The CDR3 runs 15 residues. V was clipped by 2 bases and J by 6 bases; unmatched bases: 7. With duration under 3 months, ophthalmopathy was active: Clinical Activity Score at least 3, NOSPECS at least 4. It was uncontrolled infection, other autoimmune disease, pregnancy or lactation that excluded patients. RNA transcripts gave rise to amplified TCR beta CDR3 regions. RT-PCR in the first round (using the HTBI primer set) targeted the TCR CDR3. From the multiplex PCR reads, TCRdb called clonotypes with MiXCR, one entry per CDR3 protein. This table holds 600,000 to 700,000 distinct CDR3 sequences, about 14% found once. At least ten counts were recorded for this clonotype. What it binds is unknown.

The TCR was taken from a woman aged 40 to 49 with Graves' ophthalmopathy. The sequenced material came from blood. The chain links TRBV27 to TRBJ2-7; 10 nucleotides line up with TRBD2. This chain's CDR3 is CASSLVYGLAAEQYF. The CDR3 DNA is TGTGCCAGCAGTTTAGTCTACGGACTAGCGGCCGAGCAGTACTTC.